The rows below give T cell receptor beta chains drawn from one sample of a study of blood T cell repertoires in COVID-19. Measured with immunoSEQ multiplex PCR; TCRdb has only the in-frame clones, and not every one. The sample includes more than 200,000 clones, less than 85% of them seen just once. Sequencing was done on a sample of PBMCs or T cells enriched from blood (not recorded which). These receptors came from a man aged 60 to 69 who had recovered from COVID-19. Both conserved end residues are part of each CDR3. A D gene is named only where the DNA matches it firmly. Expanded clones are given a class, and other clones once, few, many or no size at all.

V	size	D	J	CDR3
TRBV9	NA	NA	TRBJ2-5	CASSVGQGLMETQYF
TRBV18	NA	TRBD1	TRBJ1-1	CASSPDRAGAFF
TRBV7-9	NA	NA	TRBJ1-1	CASRSRGSYSGTEAFF
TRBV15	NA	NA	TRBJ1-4	CATSRQDKANEKLFF
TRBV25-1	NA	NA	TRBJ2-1	CASSESLAGSEQFF
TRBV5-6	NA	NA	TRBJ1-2	CASSLYDRSYTF
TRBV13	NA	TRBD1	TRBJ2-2	CASSDRGGLDGELFF
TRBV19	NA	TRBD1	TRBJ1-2	CASAPGTGIDYGYTF
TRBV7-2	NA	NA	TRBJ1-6	CASSLPGHYNSPLHF
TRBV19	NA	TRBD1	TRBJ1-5	CASSRDRGHPYSNQPQHF
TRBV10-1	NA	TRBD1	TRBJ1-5	CASSEFKAGGPGAQPQHF
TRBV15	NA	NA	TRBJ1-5	CATSKPDNNQPQHF
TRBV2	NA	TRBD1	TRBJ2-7	CATQGARIYEQYF
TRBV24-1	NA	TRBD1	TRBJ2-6	CATSEGTGAGANVLTF
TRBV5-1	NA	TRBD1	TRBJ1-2	CASSQNGQGRKGYTF
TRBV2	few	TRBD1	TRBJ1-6	CATQGDRGYSPLHF
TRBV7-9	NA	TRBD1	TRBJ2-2	CASSPRPGTGAGELFF
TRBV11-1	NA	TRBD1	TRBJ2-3	CASRGDRGTTDTQYF
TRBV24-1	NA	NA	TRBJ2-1	CATGSGSYNEQFF
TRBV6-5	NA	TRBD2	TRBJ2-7	CASRKSGGSSYEQYF
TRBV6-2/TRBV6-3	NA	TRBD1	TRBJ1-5	CASSYSLGTAHSNQPQHF
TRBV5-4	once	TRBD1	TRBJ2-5	CASSFYGTVQETQYF
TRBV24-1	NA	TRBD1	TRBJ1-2	CATSDRDRAGYTF
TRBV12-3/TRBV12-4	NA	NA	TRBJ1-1	CASSSTVRAEAFF
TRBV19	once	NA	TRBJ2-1	CASSGSGPKQFF
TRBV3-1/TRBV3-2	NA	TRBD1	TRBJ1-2	CASSQDPTGGRYGYTF
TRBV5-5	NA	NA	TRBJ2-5	CASSRETAGTQYF
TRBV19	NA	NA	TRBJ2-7	CASSIDGGFNSYEQYF
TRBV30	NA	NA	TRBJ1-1	CAWSVLPGNTEAFF
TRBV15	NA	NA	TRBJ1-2	CATSRDYRDDGYTF
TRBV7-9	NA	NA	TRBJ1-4	CASSLGWGPRGEKLFF
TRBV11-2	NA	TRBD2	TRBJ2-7	CASSTRAGGSYEQYF
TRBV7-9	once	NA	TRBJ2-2	CASSLADRKSGELFF
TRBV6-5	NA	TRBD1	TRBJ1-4	CASRPSTGGNEKLFF
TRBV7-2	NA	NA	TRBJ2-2	CASSLNRNTGELFF
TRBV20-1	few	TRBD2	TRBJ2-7	CSASGASGGLPYEQYF
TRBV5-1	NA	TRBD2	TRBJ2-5	CASSTGGGGQETQYF
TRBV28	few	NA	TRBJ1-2	CASTSSPLNYGYTF
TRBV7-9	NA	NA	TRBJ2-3	CASSFGDTQYF
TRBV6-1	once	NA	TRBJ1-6	CASSERLSSYNSPLHF
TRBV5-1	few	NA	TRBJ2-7	CASSLAPGENYEQYF
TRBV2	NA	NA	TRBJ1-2	CASSGQNYGYTF
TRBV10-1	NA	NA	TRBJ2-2	CASGTSNTGELFF
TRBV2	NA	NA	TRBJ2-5	CASHQPFRGARETQYF
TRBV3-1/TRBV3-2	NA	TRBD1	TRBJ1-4	CASSQTRTGGTQKLFF
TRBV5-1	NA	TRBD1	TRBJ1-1	CASSLGDRGVYTEAFF
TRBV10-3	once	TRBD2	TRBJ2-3	CATTSGPSTDTQYF
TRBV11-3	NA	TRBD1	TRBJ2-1	CASSSQPDRVHEQFF
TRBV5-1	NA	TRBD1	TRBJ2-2	CASSSGQGANTGELFF
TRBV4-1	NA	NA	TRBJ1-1	CASSQEKSGTLNTEAFF
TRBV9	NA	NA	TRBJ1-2	CASSVAGENYGYTF
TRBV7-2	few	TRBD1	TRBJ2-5	CASSLGTGEETQYF
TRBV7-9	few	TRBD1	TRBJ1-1	CASSSDGQGGTEAFF
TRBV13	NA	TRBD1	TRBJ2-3	CASSASPGQGGTDTQYF
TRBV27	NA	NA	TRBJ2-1	CASSLSRAREQFF
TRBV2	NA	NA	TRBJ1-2	CAGSQGIYGYTF
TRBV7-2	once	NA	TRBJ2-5	CASSLRLVQETQYF
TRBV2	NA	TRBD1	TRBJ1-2	CASSDRTGVAGYTF